This T cell receptor beta chain was documented in a study of blood T cell repertoires in COVID-19. In the study's own analysis: How many nucleated cells were present was estimated from reference gene primer amplification. Assay: immunoSEQ multiplex PCR; the TCRdb copy retains only in-frame clones and omits some. That table gives V, J and clone size, and the DNA gave D and trimming. Counted here are 160,000 or so clones, more than 70% occurring once; the ten biggest clones make up around a sixth. Participants were placed into cohorts based on the clinical history they reported. Germline lookup yields CDR1 ENHRY and CDR2 SYGVKD. The V gene lost 7 bases and the J gene lost 0 bases, with 7 bases spanning the gap. The CDR3 totals 14 residues.

This chain uses TRBV10-3 with TRBJ1-6; D is possibly TRBD1 (6 bases). The receptor comes from a man aged 55 to 70 who had recovered from COVID-19. Sequencing was done on a sample of PBMCs or T cells enriched from blood (not recorded which). CDR3 sequence (DNA): TGTGCCATCAAGGGGGTCTCCTATAATTCACCCCTCCACTTT. It yields the protein CAIKGVSYNSPLHF.